These T cell receptor beta chains were read from a single sample in a study of TIL therapy for anti-PD-1-resistant metastatic lung cancer. Assay used: immunoSEQ multiplex PCR; TCRdb lists only in-frame clones, some missing. The sample has around 20,000 clones; about 80% are singletons. Here the sequenced sample was blood, taken at baseline. These receptor sequences come from a person aged 25 to 79 with non-small cell lung cancer. CDR3s include the opening cysteine and the closing phenylalanine or tryptophan. D genes are given only for firm matches. Expanded clones get a size class; other rows say once, few or many, or leave the size out.

abundance,j_gene,v_gene,d_gene,len,CDR3nt,CDR3aa
NA,TRBJ2-6,TRBV4-2,NA,18,TGTGCCAGCAGCCAAGATGTTTTCGGGTTCTCTGGGGCCAACGTCCTGACTTTC,CASSQDVFGFSGANVLTF
few,TRBJ2-7,TRBV6-1,TRBD2,16,TGTGCCAGCAGTGAAGCAATAGCGGGAGGATTGGACGAGCAGTACTTC,CASSEAIAGGLDEQYF
NA,TRBJ1-3,TRBV18,NA,16,TGTGCCAGCTCACCACTTCAGGGCGGCTCTGGAAACACCATATATTTT,CASSPLQGGSGNTIYF
once,TRBJ1-1,TRBV18,TRBD1,15,TGTGCCAGCTCACCCCACGGACAGGGGGGAACTGAAGCTTTCTTT,CASSPHGQGGTEAFF
NA,TRBJ2-3,TRBV4-2,TRBD2,19,TGTGCCAGCAGCCCCACACGAAGGACTAGCGGGGCTAGCACAGATACGCAGTATTTT,CASSPTRRTSGASTDTQYF
NA,TRBJ2-3,TRBV5-1,NA,15,TGCGCCAGCAGCTTGGACGGATCTAGCACAGATACGCAGTATTTT,CASSLDGSSTDTQYF
NA,TRBJ2-7,TRBV10-3,TRBD2,15,TGTGCCATCAGCCCTGGGGGACTAGGTGCCCACGAGCAGTACTTC,CAISPGGLGAHEQYF
NA,TRBJ2-5,TRBV2,NA,15,TGTGCCAGCAGTGAAAGTTTAAGGGTTGGAGAGACCCAGTACTTC,CASSESLRVGETQYF
NA,TRBJ2-3,TRBV11-3,TRBD2,15,TGTGCCAGCAGCCCGGGGAGGGCAAGCACAGATACGCAGTATTTT,CASSPGRASTDTQYF
NA,TRBJ1-2,TRBV19,NA,16,TGTGCCAGTAGTATCCCCTGGACTGTTACTAACTATGGCTACACCTTC,CASSIPWTVTNYGYTF
NA,TRBJ1-6,TRBV5-6,NA,16,TGTGCCAGCAGCCCCCGCGGGGGTCGCTATAATTCACCCCTCCACTTT,CASSPRGGRYNSPLHF
NA,TRBJ1-2,TRBV19,NA,14,TGTGCCAGTAGTATACAGGGAGCTAACTATGGCTACACCTTC,CASSIQGANYGYTF
NA,TRBJ2-3,TRBV28,NA,16,TGTGCCAGCAGTTTATCGGACAGCTATCGCACAGATACGCAGTATTTT,CASSLSDSYRTDTQYF
NA,TRBJ2-3,TRBV6-5,NA,14,TGTGCCAGCAGTTACGCGGAGGGGGGAGATACGCAGTATTTT,CASSYAEGGDTQYF